Sequencing of this T cell receptor beta chain was carried out in a study of early T cells in non-severe SARS-CoV-2 infection. About the research overall: Unpaired chains resulted from sequencing bulk RNA of unsorted whole blood. Regarding the study as a whole: In VDJdb matching, anti-spike CD8 responses were favored while private and CD4 specificities went missing.

This clonotype was observed at least ten times. The antigen is undetermined. Unique molecular identifiers were added to individual cDNA molecules. TCRdb re-called the 5' RACE reads with MiXCR, one entry per CDR3 protein. The table records tens of thousands of distinct CDR3 sequences, around 10% of them present only once. The sequences come from whole blood, collected at baseline. This receptor was obtained from an adult who was a healthcare worker with PCR-confirmed SARS-CoV-2 infection or an uninfected control (not recorded which).

The CDR3 loop is CASRPRTTLNTEAFF. CDR3 coding DNA: TGTGCCAGCAGGCCCAGGACCACATTGAACACTGAAGCTTTCTTT. J is TRBJ1-1 and V is TRBV28; D is undetermined. CDR3 length: 15 amino acids. With 6 bases removed from V and 0 bases from J, the gap between germline ends came to 14 bases. Germline CDR1 reads MDHEN; CDR2 reads SYDVKM.